This is a list of T cell receptor beta chains from one sample in a study of cytomegalovirus exposure and HLA in healthy donors. The method was immunoSEQ multiplex PCR; TCRdb's version includes in-frame clones alone and lacks a portion of them. This sample has some 130,000 clones; more than 70% occur once, and the top ten carry 2.5% to 3.5%. Sequencing was performed on PBMCs. The origin of the receptors is a middle-aged man in good health and CMV-seronegative. CDR3s include the opening cysteine and the closing phenylalanine or tryptophan. D genes are given only for firm matches. The size entry is marked missing in some rows and otherwise reads once, few, many or a size class.

abundance: -
d_gene: -
len: 11
v_gene: TRBV20-1
j_gene: TRBJ2-7
CDR3aa: CSAKGGDEQYF
CDR3nt: TGCAGTGCTAAGGGCGGGGACGAGCAGTACTTC

abundance: -
d_gene: -
len: 10
v_gene: TRBV28
j_gene: TRBJ2-1
CDR3aa: CASSLNEQFF
CDR3nt: TGTGCCAGCAGCCTCAATGAGCAGTTCTTC

abundance: -
d_gene: TRBD1
len: 14
v_gene: TRBV9
j_gene: TRBJ1-1
CDR3aa: CASSVGDRGHEAFF
CDR3nt: TGTGCCAGCAGCGTGGGGGACAGGGGCCATGAAGCTTTCTTT

abundance: -
d_gene: -
len: 13
v_gene: TRBV7-9
j_gene: TRBJ2-7
CDR3aa: CASSSGQTYEQYF
CDR3nt: TGTGCCAGCAGTTCCGGACAGACCTACGAGCAGTACTTC

abundance: -
d_gene: -
len: 11
v_gene: TRBV2
j_gene: TRBJ2-1
CDR3aa: CASSPYNEQFF
CDR3nt: TGTGCCAGCTCTCCCTACAATGAGCAGTTCTTC

abundance: -
d_gene: TRBD1
len: 16
v_gene: TRBV5-6
j_gene: TRBJ1-2
CDR3aa: CASSSTQGPRNYGYTF
CDR3nt: TGTGCCAGCAGCTCCACACAGGGGCCCCGAAACTATGGCTACACCTTC

abundance: -
d_gene: -
len: 16
v_gene: TRBV5-4
j_gene: TRBJ2-5
CDR3aa: CASSLVSFVGKETQYF
CDR3nt: TGTGCCAGCAGCTTGGTTTCGTTCGTCGGGAAAGAGACCCAGTACTTC

abundance: -
d_gene: -
len: 14
v_gene: TRBV7-9
j_gene: TRBJ2-7
CDR3aa: CASSLVQINHEQYF
CDR3nt: TGTGCCAGCAGCTTAGTGCAGATCAACCACGAGCAGTACTTC

abundance: -
d_gene: -
len: 14
v_gene: TRBV6-1
j_gene: TRBJ2-1
CDR3aa: CASSVEGGYNEQFF
CDR3nt: TGTGCCAGCAGTGTTGAGGGAGGCTACAATGAGCAGTTCTTC

abundance: -
d_gene: -
len: 14
v_gene: TRBV5-4
j_gene: TRBJ2-5
CDR3aa: CATRRGRGEETQYF
CDR3nt: TGTGCCACTCGGAGGGGGCGCGGTGAGGAGACCCAGTACTTC

abundance: -
d_gene: -
len: 14
v_gene: TRBV7-2
j_gene: TRBJ2-3
CDR3aa: CASSYGTAGDTQYF
CDR3nt: TGTGCCAGCAGCTATGGGACAGCGGGAGATACGCAGTATTTT

abundance: -
d_gene: TRBD1
len: 14
v_gene: TRBV4-3
j_gene: TRBJ2-5
CDR3aa: CASSHRDRGETQYF
CDR3nt: TGCGCCAGCAGCCACCGGGACAGGGGAGAGACCCAGTACTTC

abundance: -
d_gene: TRBD1
len: 13
v_gene: TRBV19
j_gene: TRBJ1-2
CDR3aa: CASTDRENYGYTF
CDR3nt: TGTGCCAGTACGGACAGGGAGAACTATGGCTACACCTTC

abundance: many
d_gene: TRBD1
len: 15
v_gene: TRBV7-8
j_gene: TRBJ2-7
CDR3aa: CASSPLPGQSYEQYF
CDR3nt: TGTGCCAGCAGCCCCCTCCCGGGACAGTCCTACGAGCAGTACTTC

abundance: -
d_gene: TRBD1
len: 14
v_gene: TRBV19
j_gene: TRBJ2-7
CDR3aa: CASSPGQGPYEQYF
CDR3nt: TGTGCCAGTAGTCCGGGACAGGGGCCCTACGAGCAGTACTTC

abundance: once
d_gene: TRBD1
len: 17
v_gene: TRBV5-1
j_gene: TRBJ1-4
CDR3aa: CASSPITGGAQLEKLFF
CDR3nt: TGCGCCAGCAGCCCGATCACAGGGGGCGCTCAGCTTGAAAAACTGTTTTTT

abundance: -
d_gene: TRBD1
len: 14
v_gene: TRBV27
j_gene: TRBJ1-1
CDR3aa: CASSFEGQGTEAFF
CDR3nt: TGTGCCAGCAGTTTCGAAGGACAGGGGACTGAAGCTTTCTTT

abundance: -
d_gene: -
len: 12
v_gene: TRBV29-1
j_gene: TRBJ1-1
CDR3aa: CSGLTAYTEAFF
CDR3nt: TGCAGCGGCTTGACAGCGTACACTGAAGCTTTCTTT

abundance: few
d_gene: TRBD1
len: 15
v_gene: TRBV11-2
j_gene: TRBJ2-7
CDR3aa: CASSFYRGRGYEQYF
CDR3nt: TGTGCCAGCAGCTTTTACAGGGGGCGCGGTTACGAGCAGTACTTC

abundance: -
d_gene: -
len: 12
v_gene: TRBV30
j_gene: TRBJ2-5
CDR3aa: CAWRESAETQYF
CDR3nt: TGTGCCTGGAGGGAAAGCGCAGAGACCCAGTACTTC

abundance: -
d_gene: -
len: 13
v_gene: TRBV2
j_gene: TRBJ2-5
CDR3aa: CASSTLRGETQYF
CDR3nt: TGTGCCAGCAGTACCCTTCGCGGCGAGACCCAGTACTTC

abundance: -
d_gene: -
len: 15
v_gene: TRBV5-6
j_gene: TRBJ2-7
CDR3aa: CASSYYSQRAYEQHF
CDR3nt: TGTGCCAGCAGCTATTACTCCCAGAGGGCCTACGAGCAGCACTTC

abundance: few
d_gene: -
len: 13
v_gene: TRBV2
j_gene: TRBJ1-1
CDR3aa: CASSDRLTVQAFF
CDR3nt: TGTGCCAGCAGCGACCGCCTGACAGTGCAAGCTTTCTTT

abundance: -
d_gene: -
len: 14
v_gene: TRBV7-6
j_gene: TRBJ1-2
CDR3aa: CASSPLAPANGYTF
CDR3nt: TGTGCCAGCAGCCCCCTAGCGCCGGCGAATGGCTACACCTTC

abundance: -
d_gene: -
len: 16
v_gene: TRBV6-1
j_gene: TRBJ2-7
CDR3aa: CASSEFAGSSSYEQYF
CDR3nt: TGTGCCAGCAGTGAATTCGCAGGGTCAAGCTCCTACGAGCAGTACTTC

abundance: -
d_gene: -
len: 12
v_gene: TRBV29-1
j_gene: TRBJ2-1
CDR3aa: CSVHGGYNEQFF
CDR3nt: TGCAGCGTTCACGGGGGTTACAATGAGCAGTTCTTC

abundance: few
d_gene: -
len: 15
v_gene: TRBV30
j_gene: TRBJ2-6
CDR3aa: CAWSPQGTGANVLTF
CDR3nt: TGTGCCTGGAGCCCCCAGGGGACTGGGGCCAACGTCCTGACTTTC

abundance: -
d_gene: -
len: 13
v_gene: TRBV27
j_gene: TRBJ2-3
CDR3aa: CASSLFLTDTQYF
CDR3nt: TGTGCCAGCAGTTTATTCCTCACAGATACGCAGTATTTT

abundance: -
d_gene: TRBD1
len: 14
v_gene: TRBV2
j_gene: TRBJ2-3
CDR3aa: CASIPGQLTDTQYF
CDR3nt: TGTGCCAGCATTCCGGGACAGCTCACAGATACGCAGTATTTT

abundance: -
d_gene: -
len: 13
v_gene: TRBV7-3
j_gene: TRBJ1-5
CDR3aa: CASSSGAYQPQHF
CDR3nt: TGTGCCAGCAGCTCTGGAGCATATCAGCCCCAGCATTTT

abundance: -
d_gene: -
len: 11
v_gene: TRBV2
j_gene: TRBJ2-3
CDR3aa: CASRATDTQYF
CDR3nt: TGTGCCAGCAGGGCCACAGATACGCAGTATTTT

abundance: -
d_gene: TRBD2
len: 14
v_gene: TRBV7-2
j_gene: TRBJ2-5
CDR3aa: CASSQRGNQETQYF
CDR3nt: TGTGCCAGCAGCCAGCGGGGAAACCAAGAGACCCAGTACTTC

abundance: -
d_gene: -
len: 14
v_gene: TRBV29-1
j_gene: TRBJ2-5
CDR3aa: CSVDKGDRGETQYF
CDR3nt: TGCAGCGTTGATAAGGGGGATAGGGGAGAGACCCAGTACTTC

abundance: -
d_gene: TRBD2
len: 18
v_gene: TRBV7-2
j_gene: TRBJ2-2
CDR3aa: CASSLIGGGPRNTGELFF
CDR3nt: TGTGCCAGCAGCTTAATCGGCGGGGGGCCACGGAACACCGGGGAGCTGTTTTTT

abundance: -
d_gene: TRBD2
len: 14
v_gene: TRBV7-8
j_gene: TRBJ2-7
CDR3aa: CASSLPGLAYEQYF
CDR3nt: TGTGCCAGCAGCTTACCAGGACTAGCTTACGAGCAGTACTTC

abundance: -
d_gene: -
len: 15
v_gene: TRBV27
j_gene: TRBJ2-7
CDR3aa: CASSFGGANPYEQYF
CDR3nt: TGTGCCAGCAGTTTCGGAGGGGCCAACCCCTACGAGCAGTACTTC

abundance: once
d_gene: TRBD1
len: 13
v_gene: TRBV2
j_gene: TRBJ1-4
CDR3aa: CASGYRGYEKLFF
CDR3nt: TGTGCCAGCGGATACAGGGGTTACGAAAAACTGTTTTTT

abundance: -
d_gene: TRBD1
len: 13
v_gene: TRBV18
j_gene: TRBJ1-1
CDR3aa: CVTAGGMNTEAFF
CDR3nt: TGTGTGACGGCAGGGGGGATGAACACTGAAGCTTTCTTT

abundance: -
d_gene: -
len: 10
v_gene: TRBV6-6
j_gene: TRBJ2-7
CDR3aa: CASSYREQYF
CDR3nt: TGTGCCAGCAGTTACCGCGAGCAGTACTTC

abundance: few
d_gene: TRBD1
len: 14
v_gene: TRBV25-1
j_gene: TRBJ2-1
CDR3aa: CASSERQGRNEQFF
CDR3nt: TGTGCCAGCAGTGAGAGACAGGGCCGCAATGAGCAGTTCTTC

abundance: -
d_gene: -
len: 13
v_gene: TRBV7-2
j_gene: TRBJ2-7
CDR3aa: CASSGGSVLEQYF
CDR3nt: TGTGCCAGCAGCGGAGGGAGTGTTCTCGAGCAGTACTTC

abundance: -
d_gene: -
len: 16
v_gene: TRBV4-1
j_gene: TRBJ1-3
CDR3aa: CASSQERGFSGNTIYF
CDR3nt: TGCGCCAGCAGCCAAGAAAGGGGCTTCTCTGGAAACACCATATATTTT